This T cell receptor beta chain was sequenced in a study of blood T cell repertoires in COVID-19 (dated by TCRdb to 2019 to 2021). Study-level background: Samples from collaborators originated in the United States, Italy and Spain and spanned both the acute and convalescent phases of COVID-19. The material from the prospective study consisted of cDNA or gDNA derived from T cells, B-cell-depleted T cells, or PBMCs. Deeply sampled blood TCRbeta repertoires from subjects exposed to, actively infected with, or recovered from COVID-19 were included in the dataset. The repertoires were released in a freely available public database meant as a resource for research on the immune response to SARS-CoV-2. Samples were obtained from the ongoing ImmuneRACE study (first 160 participants) and from 1,254 subjects provided by 6 global collaborators. Nearly every sample came with metadata listing a de-identified subject ID, COVID-19 status, age in years and sex. HLA class I and class II types, where available, came from metadata supplied by the sample provider rather than from assay-based typing.

The collaborating institutions used their own protocols to collect whole blood in K2EDTA tubes. For TCRbeta analysis, collaborators shipped samples in one of three forms: frozen whole blood, isolated PBMCs, or DNA extracted from either of those sample types. Note on this clone: The specificity of this receptor is unknown. No base qualities exist here, and no much larger clone lies one base off it.

The immunoSEQ Assay, a bias-controlled multiplex PCR, was used to amplify TCRbeta CDR3 regions from genomic DNA. The original methods were these. The number of nucleated cells in each sample was estimated by amplification of reference gene primers within the assay. To quantify the absolute abundance of each unique TCRbeta CDR3 rearrangement, sequence reads were collapsed and filtered. For each sample, productive Simpson clonality was calculated by taking the square root of Simpson's diversity index across productive rearrangements. The table was pulled from immuneACCESS by TCRdb, which kept in-frame rearrangements only. Such tables lose some clones; where checked, under half of the loss comes from unresolved V genes, and the rest has no known cause. The DNA gave D and trimming, while V, J and clone size come from that table. Within this sample are over 300,000 clones, with roughly 90% of them counted one time only. The ten largest account for 6.5% of the sample.

General study outcomes and caveats: The quantity of clinical and demographic metadata differed by source and by participant and was supplied without curation.

The germline V gene yields SGDLS for CDR1 and YYNGEE for CDR2. V and J are trimmed by 4 bases and 8 bases, and the gene matches miss 11 bases of the junction. The CDR3 runs 15 residues from the cysteine to the phenylalanine. Of the read, only the CDR3 DNA is kept; its 45 bases are in frame from base 1. Input material: peripheral blood. This clonotype was sampled from a man younger than 35 with active or convalescent COVID-19. The V and J segments used are TRBV9 and TRBJ1-4; 7 bases in the junction line up with TRBD1. CDR3 loop: CASSPGGSVAEKLFF. Read as DNA, the sequence is TGTGCCAGCAGCCCAGGGGGTTCTGTGGCCGAAAAACTGTTTTTT.